This record looks at one T cell receptor (beta chain) sequence and its context. The data were taken from a study of blood T cell repertoires in COVID-19. Across the study: COVID-19 samples collected from the United States, Italy and Spain covered acute and convalescent phases. T cells, B-cell-depleted T cells, or PBMCs supplied cDNA or gDNA.

CDR3 length: 17 residues. The trim removed 1 base at V and 8 bases at J, leaving 13 bases unmatched. Germline CDR1 is LNHNV and CDR2 is YYDKDF (reference sequence). In the original analysis: Nucleated cell number was recorded as an estimate derived from reference gene primer amplification. The table came from immunoSEQ multiplex PCR; TCRdb's copy has only in-frame clones and leaves some out. The V and J calls and the clone size are those of that table, but D and trimming were determined from the DNA. The sample contains about 33,000 clones, 90% of which appear only once. This chain uses TRBV15 with TRBJ1-4, with TRBD1 identical over 7 bases. The sequence derives from a human donor in a cohort sampled during active COVID-19. The sequencing sample was made of peripheral blood. CDR3 in DNA: TGTGCCACCAGCAGAGTCGGTTCTGACAGGGTAGGCGAAAAACTGTTTTTT. Protein sequence: CATSRVGSDRVGEKLFF.